One and the same sample provided the 6 T cell receptor beta chains below, sequenced in a study of cytomegalovirus exposure and HLA in healthy donors. Using immunoSEQ multiplex PCR, the repertoire was profiled, and TCRdb retains in-frame clones only, with some absent. This table holds more than 300,000 clones, around 86% found once. The specimen was PBMCs. The receptors here all came from a woman between 18 and 29 years old in good health and CMV-seronegative.

The V call is TRBV6-1, the J call TRBJ1-5, with 7 nucleotides matching TRBD1. The CDR3 runs 13 residues. The germline V gene has CDR1 MNHNS and CDR2 SASEGT. The V and J ends lost 4 bases and 6 bases, in that order; junction bases with no gene match: 3. For the CDR3, the DNA is TGTGCCAGCAGTGGGACAGGACCTCAGCCCCAGCATTTT. Protein: CASSGTGPQPQHF.

The rearrangement uses TRBV19 and TRBJ2-3; D is uncertain. With 4 bases removed from V and 0 bases from J, the gap between germline ends came to 11 bases. The CDR3 extends over 15 amino acids. Germline-derived CDR1 and CDR2 are LNHDA and SQIVND (reference sequence). The CDR3 coding sequence is TGTGCCAGTAGTACTTCCTCGACTAGCACAGATACGCAGTATTTT. This codes for CASSTSSTSTDTQYF.

This chain links TRBV19 with TRBJ2-1; the match to TRBD1 covers 11 bases. The CDR3 sequence is 13 residues long. The germline V gene has CDR1 LNHDA and CDR2 SQIVND (reference sequence). V gave up 5 bases and J gave up 12 bases; unmatched junction bases: 6. The CDR3 nucleotides are TGTGCCAGTAGTCCAGGACAGGGGGCTGTGCAGTTCTTC. Translated, it gives CASSPGQGAVQFF.

The J gene is TRBJ1-1, the V gene TRBV27; 10 bases are shared with TRBD1. The CDR3 has 16 residues. After removal of 2 bases from V and 4 bases from J, the junction contained 7 bases not matched to a gene. Germline V lookup: CDR1 MNHEY, CDR2 SMNVEV (reference sequence). The CDR3 bases are TGTGCCAGCAGTTTACGGACAGGGGGGTCCGGCACTGAAGCTTTCTTT. It codes for CASSLRTGGSGTEAFF.

This chain links TRBV6-5 with TRBJ2-7; 11 nucleotides line up with TRBD1. The CDR3 totals 15 residues. CDR1 is MNHEY, CDR2 SVGAGI, per germline. J was trimmed by 1 base and V by 6 bases; bases with no gene match: 5. The CDR3 region has the DNA TGTGCCAGCAGCCCCGGGACAGGGGGTTCCTACGAGCAGTACTTC. Its protein product is CASSPGTGGSYEQYF.

The chain is built from TRBV7-3 and TRBJ2-3; 8 positions agree with TRBD2. The V and J ends lost 5 bases and 4 bases, in that order; junction bases with no gene match: 11. Germline CDR1 and CDR2: SGHTA and FQGTGA. The CDR3 loop spans 16 amino acids. The CDR3 reads CASSGTAGVFPDTQYF. For the CDR3, the DNA is TGTGCCAGCAGCGGAACAGCGGGAGTTTTTCCAGATACGCAGTATTTT.